This T cell receptor (beta chain) came from a study of shared clonotypes between healthy human individuals. Germline CDR1 and CDR2: WNHNN and SYGVQD (reference sequence). The ends lost 4 bases at V and 0 bases at J; junction bases unmatched: 14. CDR3 length: 18 residues. The repertoire was sequenced with immunoSEQ multiplex PCR; TCRdb's copy has only in-frame clones and lacks some. Among millions of clones listed, around 94% were seen once. This receptor was obtained from a young man in good health. The sequenced sample consisted of naive CD4+ T cells sorted from blood. Subset of the sample: CD45RA+ positively selected. This chain links TRBV10-1 with TRBJ2-5, with 7 bases aligning to TRBD1. CDR3 loop: CASSGDRAKIPDQETQYF. The CDR3 DNA is TGCGCCAGCAGTGGTGACAGGGCTAAGATCCCAGACCAAGAGACCCAGTACTTC.